This TCR beta chain was observed in a study of T-cell reconstitution after alpha-beta-depleted transplantation in children. Study findings and constraints: When one year had passed after transplant, most T-cell counts and diversity came from newly produced T cells.

This clonotype has ten or more counts. Its matching antigen is unknown. Preparing the TCRbeta library involved the use of unique molecular identifiers. MiXCR was run by TCRdb on the PCR reads, yielding one entry per CDR3 protein. The profile shows about 190,000 distinct CDR3 sequences, 11% of them singletons. The TCR was taken from a boy aged 2-15 years with acute myeloid leukemia, due to receive a stem cell transplant. This material consisted of PBMCs, taken before TCRalphabeta/CD19-depleted stem cell transplant.

CDR3 DNA: TGTGCCAGCGTAAGACTAGCGGGGGGGCTTGTAGACAATGAGCAGTTCTTC. It is translated as CASVRLAGGLVDNEQFF. This chain connects TRBV7-2 to TRBJ2-1; 14 bases align to TRBD2. The V and J ends lost 8 bases and 5 bases, in that order; junction bases with no gene match: 11. The germline V gene encodes CDR1 SGHTA and CDR2 FQGNSA. The CDR3 totals 17 residues. The full variable domain, completed using reference TRBV7-2 and TRBJ2-1, is GAGVSQSPSNKVTEKGKDVELRCDPISGHTALYWYRQSLGQGLEFLIYFQGNSAPDKSGLPSDRFSAERTGGSVSTLTIQRTQQEDSAVYLCASVRLAGGLVDNEQFFGPGTRLTVL.